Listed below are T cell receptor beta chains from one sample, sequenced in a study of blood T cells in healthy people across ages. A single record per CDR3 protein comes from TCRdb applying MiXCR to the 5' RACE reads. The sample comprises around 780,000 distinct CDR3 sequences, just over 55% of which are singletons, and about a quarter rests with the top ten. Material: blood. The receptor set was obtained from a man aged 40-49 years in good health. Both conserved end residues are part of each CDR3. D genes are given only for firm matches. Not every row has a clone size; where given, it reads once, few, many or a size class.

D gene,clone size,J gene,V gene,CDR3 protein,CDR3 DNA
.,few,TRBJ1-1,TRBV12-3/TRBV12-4,CASRPGQTEAFF,TGTGCCAGCAGGCCAGGACAGACTGAAGCTTTCTTT
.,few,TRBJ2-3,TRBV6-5,CASSYSPGDGTDTQYF,TGTGCCAGCAGTTACTCTCCCGGGGACGGCACAGATACGCAGTATTTT
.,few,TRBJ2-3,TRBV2,CASSEVGAGTDTQYF,TGTGCCAGCAGTGAGGTCGGGGCGGGCACAGATACGCAGTATTTT
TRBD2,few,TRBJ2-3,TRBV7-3,CASSPRSSGATDTQYF,TGTGCCAGCAGCCCCCGGTCTAGCGGAGCCACAGATACGCAGTATTTT
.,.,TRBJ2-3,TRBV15,CATSSPQWGVDTQYF,TGTGCCACCAGCTCCCCCCAATGGGGGGTGGATACGCAGTATTTT
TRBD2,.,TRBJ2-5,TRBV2,CASSVDGGRGAGTQYF,TGTGCCAGCAGTGTTGATGGCGGGAGGGGGGCAGGGACCCAGTACTTC
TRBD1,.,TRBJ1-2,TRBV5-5,CASSPDRGTPYGYTF,TGTGCCAGCAGCCCCGACAGGGGGACGCCCTATGGCTACACCTTC
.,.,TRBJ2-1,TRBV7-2,CASSLEPTYEQFF,TGTGCCAGCAGCTTGGAACCAACCTATGAGCAGTTCTTC
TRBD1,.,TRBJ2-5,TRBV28,CATREGAQETQYF,TGTGCCACCCGCGAGGGGGCCCAAGAGACCCAGTACTTC
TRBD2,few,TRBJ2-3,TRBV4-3,CASSQEFGLAGVDTQYF,TGCGCCAGCAGCCAAGAATTTGGACTAGCGGGAGTGGATACGCAGTATTTT
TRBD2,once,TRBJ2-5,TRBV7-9,CASSSTLAGGDRETQYF,TGTGCCAGCAGCTCCACTTTGGCGGGGGGCGATAGGGAGACCCAGTACTTC
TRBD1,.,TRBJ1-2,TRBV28,CASSTPQGAWDGYTF,TGTGCCAGCAGTACACCCCAGGGGGCCTGGGATGGCTACACCTTC
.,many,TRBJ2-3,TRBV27,CASSSTAAGTQYF,TGTGCCAGCAGTTCTACGGCTGCGGGTACGCAGTATTTT
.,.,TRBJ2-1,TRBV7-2,CASSVDRNEQLF,TGTGCCAGCAGCGTAGACAGAAACGAGCAGTTATTC
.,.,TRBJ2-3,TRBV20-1,CSARHDPDTQYF,TGCAGTGCCCGGCACGACCCAGATACGCAGTATTTT
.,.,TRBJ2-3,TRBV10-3,CAISEFGVNTDTQYF,TGTGCCATCAGTGAGTTTGGTGTGAACACAGATACGCAGTATTTT
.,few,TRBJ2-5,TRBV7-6,CASSLALDRQGGETQYF,TGTGCCAGCAGCTTGGCCCTCGATAGGCAGGGGGGAGAGACCCAGTACTTC
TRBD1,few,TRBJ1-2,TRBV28,CASRETGGSNYGYTF,TGTGCCAGCAGAGAGACAGGGGGCTCTAACTATGGCTACACCTTC
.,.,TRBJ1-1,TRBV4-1,CASSPTRGVEAFF,TGCGCCAGCAGCCCCACTAGGGGCGTCGAAGCTTTCTTT
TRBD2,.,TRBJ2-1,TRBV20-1,CSAQQSGAAYNEQFF,TGCAGTGCTCAACAAAGCGGGGCCGCTTACAATGAGCAGTTCTTC
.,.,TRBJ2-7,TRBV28,CASSPPFVPYEQYF,TGTGCCAGCAGCCCCCCCTTCGTCCCCTACGAGCAGTACTTC
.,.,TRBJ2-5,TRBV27,CASSTGWYQETQYF,TGTGCCAGCAGCACCGGATGGTACCAAGAGACCCAGTACTTC
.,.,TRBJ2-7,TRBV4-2,CASSQEIGGEQYF,TGTGCCAGCAGCCAAGAGATCGGGGGCGAGCAGTACTTC
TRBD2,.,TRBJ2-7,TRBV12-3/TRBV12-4,CASTLAGLHYNEQYF,TGTGCCAGCACCCTTGCGGGACTACATTACAATGAGCAGTACTTC
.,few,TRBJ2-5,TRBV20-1,CSARDPTAPETQYF,TGCAGTGCTAGAGATCCCACCGCGCCGGAGACCCAGTACTTC
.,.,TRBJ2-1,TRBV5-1,CASRPTVNEQFF,TGCGCCAGCAGACCTACAGTTAATGAGCAGTTCTTC
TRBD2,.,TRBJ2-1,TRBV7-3,CASSILAGGLYEQFF,TGTGCCAGCAGTATACTAGCGGGAGGGCTGTATGAGCAGTTCTTC
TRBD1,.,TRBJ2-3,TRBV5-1,CASGPTGGSDTQYF,TGCGCCAGCGGACCCACAGGGGGCTCGGATACGCAGTATTTT
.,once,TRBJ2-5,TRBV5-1,CASSLALRVNEQYF,TGCGCCAGCAGCTTGGCGCTACGGGTGAATGAGCAGTACTTC
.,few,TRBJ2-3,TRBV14,CASSHVPDTQYF,TGTGCCAGCAGCCACGTTCCAGATACGCAGTATTTT
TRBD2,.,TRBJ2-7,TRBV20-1,CSARDKLWTSGGGYEQYF,TGCAGTGCTAGAGATAAATTATGGACTAGCGGGGGAGGATACGAGCAGTACTTC
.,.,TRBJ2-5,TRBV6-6,CASSYAAGHQETQYF,TGTGCCAGCAGTTACGCGGCAGGTCACCAAGAGACCCAGTACTTC
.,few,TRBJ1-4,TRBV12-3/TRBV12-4,CASRWTTNEKLFF,TGTGCCAGCAGGTGGACGACTAATGAAAAACTGTTTTTT
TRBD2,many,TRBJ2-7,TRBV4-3,CASSQEVAGGHEQYF,TGCGCCAGCAGCCAAGAGGTAGCGGGAGGTCACGAGCAGTACTTC
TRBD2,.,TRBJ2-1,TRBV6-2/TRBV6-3,CASSPGTTDYNEQFF,TGTGCCAGCAGCCCCGGGACTACGGACTACAATGAGCAGTTCTTC
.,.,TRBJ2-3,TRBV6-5,CASSYSGASRIDTQYF,TGTGCCAGCAGTTACTCGGGTGCTAGTAGAATAGATACGCAGTATTTT
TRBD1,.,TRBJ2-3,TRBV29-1,CSVPPESGQNTDTQYF,TGCAGCGTACCGCCGGAGTCGGGACAGAACACAGATACGCAGTATTTT